This T cell receptor (beta chain) was profiled in a study of beta chain features in type 1 diabetes. Germline V gives CDR1 LNHDA, CDR2 SQIVND (reference sequence). The CDR3 is 16 amino acids. J was trimmed by 1 base and V by 6 bases; bases with no gene match: 7. Isolated RNA was reverse transcribed in full, so expressed TCRB transcripts were sequenced. TCRdb's table, derived via immunoSEQ multiplex PCR, lists solely in-frame clones and lacks some. The sample lists around 250,000 clones, about 13% occurring once. Whole-study findings and limits: The study found moderately but significantly shorter TCRB CDR3s in all four CD4+ subsets of Type 1 diabetes patients.

As concerns this clone: The antigen remains undetermined.

The source material was naive CD4+ T cells from blood. J is TRBJ1-5 and V is TRBV19; 9 nucleotides agree with TRBD1. The TCR comes from a man aged 25-45 years with type 1 diabetes. CDR3 DNA sequence: TGTGCCAGTAGCAAACAGGGGGCTCGGAGCAATCAGCCCCAGCATTTT. It yields the protein CASSKQGARSNQPQHF.